This T cell receptor beta chain was retrieved from a study of neurological immune-mediated disorders. Regarding the study as a whole: None of the CDR3 amino acid sequences of expanded clones were shared across subjects, and this suggested private repertoires in all groups.

5'RACE with 10-nucleotide random UMIs generated the cDNA. TCRdb re-called the 5' RACE reads through MiXCR, storing one row per CDR3 protein. This table has 50,000 or so distinct CDR3 sequences, around 3.1% appearing once. V was cut by 8 bases and J by 5 bases, with 18 bases left in between. CDR3 length equals 14 residues. This clonotype was counted at least ten times. The target antigen is unknown. PBMCs stored at -80 C, 2 million in total, were the source of the unsorted libraries. Sequences were obtained from PBMCs. This receptor was taken from a man between 40 and 49 years old with multiple sclerosis. The chain joins TRBV12-3 or TRBV12-4 to TRBJ1-1, with TRBD1 as a possible D gene (6 bases). DNA for the CDR3: TGTGCCAGCCGCGGATGGGGGGCGAGAACTGAAGCTTTCTTT. It codes for CASRGWGARTEAFF.